This T cell receptor (beta chain) is from a study of Ad26.COV2.S vaccination and SARS-CoV-2 variants. For the study at large: Intramuscular Ad26.COV2.S doses were given once or twice, 56 days apart. Overall study findings and caveats: Vaccine and placebo groups showed comparable non-spike TCR breadth. Placebo recipients had lower spike-specific TCR breadth than vaccine recipients.

Produced via immunoSEQ multiplex PCR; TCRdb's table is partial and in-frame only. The repertoire consists of about 330,000 clones, with 85% to 90% occurring once and the leading ten covering roughly 6%. With 3 bases removed from V and 7 bases from J, the gap between germline ends came to 18 bases. The CDR3 length is 16 residues. Germline CDR1 is WNHNN and CDR2 is SYGVQD (reference sequence). As regards this clone: Its target is unknown.

Treatment reported: roughly 18 received Ad26.COV2.S at low or high dose, single or two shots; 5 received placebo; per-sample allocation not given. Repertoires come from day 63 after the first vaccine or placebo injection. The sample in question was peripheral blood, obtained in a trial of Ad26.COV2.S vaccine versus placebo. J is TRBJ2-2 and V is TRBV10-1; D gene ambiguous. This TCR came from a person aged 18 to 65 who received the Ad26.COV2.S COVID-19 vaccine or a placebo. CDR3 sequence: CASSEVHRSDGGELFF. In DNA, the CDR3 is TGCGCCAGCAGTGAAGTCCACCGATCAGATGGCGGGGAGCTGTTTTTT.